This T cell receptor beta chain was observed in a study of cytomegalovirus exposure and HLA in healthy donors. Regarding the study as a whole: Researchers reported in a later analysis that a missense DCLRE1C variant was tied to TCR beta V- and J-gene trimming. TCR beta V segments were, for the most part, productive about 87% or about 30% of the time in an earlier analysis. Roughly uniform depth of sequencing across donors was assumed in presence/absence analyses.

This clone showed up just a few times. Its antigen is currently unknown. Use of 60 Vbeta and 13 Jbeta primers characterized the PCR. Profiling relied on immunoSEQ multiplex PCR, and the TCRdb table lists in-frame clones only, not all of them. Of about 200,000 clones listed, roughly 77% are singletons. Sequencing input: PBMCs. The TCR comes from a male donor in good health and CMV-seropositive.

The CDR3 nucleotides are TGTGCCAGCAGCTCCAGCGGGAGCCGCACAGATACGCAGTATTTT. Its protein is CASSSSGSRTDTQYF. The V gene is TRBV7-2, the J gene TRBJ2-3, with 8 bases identical to TRBD2. V lost 4 bases and J lost 1; bases outside the gene matches: 4. Germline CDR1 and CDR2: SGHTA and FQGNSA. This CDR3 region has 15 residues.